These T cell receptor beta chains were read from a single sample in a study of OX40 agonist ivuxolimab in advanced cancers. Sequenced by immunoSEQ multiplex PCR; TCRdb stores in-frame clones only, minus some. This table has 50,000 to 80,000 clones, 84% appearing once. Sample: CD4+ or CD8+ T cells sorted from blood, taken in a trial of the OX40 agonist ivuxolimab. The receptor source for this set is an adult with an advanced solid tumor such as melanoma, head and neck, liver or kidney cancer. The CDR3 runs from the conserved cysteine through the conserved F or W. Fields, in order: D gene, J gene, V gene, clone size, CDR3 protein, CDR3 DNA. The D gene is left open where the match is weak. The listing skips clone size in some rows; elsewhere it reads once, few, many or a size class.

d_gene: -; j_gene: TRBJ1-1; v_gene: TRBV11-3; abundance: -; CDR3aa: CASSLLGNTEAFF; CDR3nt: TGTGCCAGCAGCTTACTGGGAAACACTGAAGCTTTCTTT
d_gene: -; j_gene: TRBJ2-3; v_gene: TRBV21-1; abundance: -; CDR3aa: CASSKVGGRSSTDTQYF; CDR3nt: TGTGCCAGCAGCAAAGTCGGAGGGCGTTCAAGCACAGATACGCAGTATTTT
d_gene: -; j_gene: TRBJ1-3; v_gene: TRBV14; abundance: -; CDR3aa: CASSQVHWALNTIYF; CDR3nt: TGTGCCAGCAGCCAAGTTCATTGGGCCTTAAACACCATATATTTT
d_gene: -; j_gene: TRBJ2-3; v_gene: TRBV5-1; abundance: -; CDR3aa: CASSVEEGDTDTQYF; CDR3nt: TGCGCCAGCAGCGTGGAGGAGGGCGACACAGATACGCAGTATTTT
d_gene: TRBD1; j_gene: TRBJ2-7; v_gene: TRBV5-1; abundance: once; CDR3aa: CASSLARQGALYEQYF; CDR3nt: TGCGCCAGCAGCTTGGCTAGACAGGGGGCTCTCTACGAGCAGTACTTC
d_gene: -; j_gene: TRBJ2-1; v_gene: TRBV7-7; abundance: -; CDR3aa: CASSRTRLGEQFF; CDR3nt: TGTGCTAGCAGCAGAACTAGATTGGGTGAGCAGTTCTTC
d_gene: -; j_gene: TRBJ2-2; v_gene: TRBV5-1; abundance: -; CDR3aa: CASSLQGATGELFF; CDR3nt: TGCGCCAGCAGCTTACAGGGAGCCACCGGGGAGCTGTTTTTT
d_gene: -; j_gene: TRBJ2-3; v_gene: TRBV9; abundance: few; CDR3aa: CASSVWDDYGTDTQYF; CDR3nt: TGTGCCAGCAGCGTTTGGGATGACTACGGCACAGATACGCAGTATTTT
d_gene: -; j_gene: TRBJ1-2; v_gene: TRBV28; abundance: once; CDR3aa: CASSSPDGNYGYTF; CDR3nt: TGTGCCAGCAGTTCACCGGACGGCAACTATGGCTACACCTTC
d_gene: -; j_gene: TRBJ2-7; v_gene: TRBV5-6; abundance: -; CDR3aa: CASSRGSVEGYEQYF; CDR3nt: TGTGCCAGCAGCCGTGGGAGTGTGGAGGGCTACGAGCAGTACTTC
d_gene: -; j_gene: TRBJ2-7; v_gene: TRBV5-6; abundance: -; CDR3aa: CASSVTDRKNPYEQYF; CDR3nt: TGTGCCAGCAGCGTCACTGATCGGAAAAACCCATACGAGCAGTACTTC
d_gene: TRBD1; j_gene: TRBJ1-5; v_gene: TRBV4-1; abundance: -; CDR3aa: CASSPQGGQPQHF; CDR3nt: TGCGCCAGCAGCCCACAGGGGGGCCAGCCCCAGCATTTT
d_gene: TRBD2; j_gene: TRBJ2-7; v_gene: TRBV6-6; abundance: -; CDR3aa: CASSYPGLAGVNEQYF; CDR3nt: TGTGCCAGCAGTTACCCGGGACTAGCGGGAGTGAACGAGCAGTACTTC